A single sample is the source of the 20 T cell receptor beta chains below, sequenced in a study of spatial heterogeneity in lung cancer. TCRdb recomputed calls from the 5' RACE reads with MiXCR, one row per CDR3 protein. The table lists about 85,000 distinct CDR3 sequences, about 20% of them singletons. Time point described: sample taken at primary tumor resection. Researchers sequenced whole RNA taken from tumor, nontumor lung or frozen PBMC without sorting. Sequencing was performed on PBMCs, taken at surgery. The receptors here all came from a male donor with early-stage non-small cell lung cancer.

This clonotype was recorded at least ten times. The chain uses TRBV7-2 and TRBJ2-3; D gene ambiguous. Germline V gene data show CDR1 as SGHTA and CDR2 as FQGNSA. The CDR3 contains 14 residues. V was trimmed by 2 bases and J by 0 bases, leaving 6 bases between them. CDR3 sequence: CASSLLSSTDTQYF. In nucleotides, the CDR3 is TGTGCCAGCAGCTTACTTTCTAGCACAGATACGCAGTATTTT.

The CDR3 reads CASSSPGITEAFF. In DNA, the CDR3 is TGTGCCAGCAGCTCCCCAGGGATCACTGAAGCTTTCTTT. This chain connects TRBV7-9 to TRBJ1-1; weak D call: TRBD1 (5 bases). Trimming left V 4 bases short and J 4 bases short, with 10 bases between. Germline values: CDR1 SEHNR, CDR2 FQNEAQ (reference sequence). There are 13 residues in the CDR3.

This clonotype was found a few times. The V and J genes are TRBV11-1 and TRBJ2-5; 12 nucleotides align to TRBD2. V was clipped by 5 bases and J by 5 bases; unmatched bases: 9. CDR1 is SGHAT and CDR2 is FQDESV in the germline V gene (reference sequence). The CDR3 sequence is 16 residues long. The DNA for the CDR3 is TGTGCCAGCAGCCGGCTAGCGGGAGGGCCAGGGGAGACCCAGTACTTC. Translated: CASSRLAGGPGETQYF.

The chain uses TRBV7-9 and TRBJ1-1; D is unclear. Trimming stripped 3 bases from V and 3 bases from J, with 8 bases between. Germline CDR1 and CDR2: SEHNR and FQNEAQ (reference sequence). CDR3 length: 13 residues. Written as DNA, the CDR3 is TGTGCCAGCAGCTTTAGTCCGTACACTGAAGCTTTCTTT. Protein: CASSFSPYTEAFF.

This chain links TRBV3-1 with TRBJ2-3, with D possibly called TRBD1 or TRBD2 (6 bases each). This CDR3 contains 16 residues. Trimming removed 3 bases from V and 3 bases from J, with 16 bases in between. Germline values: CDR1 LGHDT, CDR2 YNNKEL (reference sequence). The CDR3 coding sequence is TGTGCCAGCAGCCAGCCGCGACGGGGGCCAACAGATACGCAGTATTTT. Protein product: CASSQPRRGPTDTQYF.

This clonotype appeared a few times. V gene TRBV28 combines with J gene TRBJ2-3, with D perhaps matching TRBD1 (6 bases). Germline V gene data show CDR1 as MDHEN and CDR2 as SYDVKM. With 3 bases removed from V and 4 bases from J, the gap between germline ends came to 11 bases. The CDR3 contains 14 residues. This chain's CDR3 is CASSLGQGPDTQYF. The CDR3 nucleotides are TGTGCCAGCAGTTTGGGGCAGGGGCCAGATACGCAGTATTTT.

The chain recombines TRBV20-1 with TRBJ1-1; D remains ambiguous. Germline-derived CDR1 and CDR2 are DFQATT and SNEGSKA (reference sequence). The length of the CDR3 is 14 residues. The V end was cut by 3 bases, the J end by 0 bases, with 11 bases between. The DNA for the CDR3 is TGCAGTGCTAGTAGGGCTCGAATGAACACTGAAGCTTTCTTT. It yields the protein CSASRARMNTEAFF.

This clonotype was recorded a few times. The rearrangement links TRBV2 to TRBJ1-4; TRBD1 agrees at 9 bases. This CDR3 is 14 amino acids long. Germline CDR1 reads SNHLY; CDR2 reads FYNNEI. V was clipped by 7 bases and J by 11 bases; unmatched bases: 11. CDR3 nucleotides: TGTGCCAGCACCCTAACAGGGGGCACAGAGAAACTGTTTTTT. Protein product: CASTLTGGTEKLFF.

The genes are TRBV7-2 and TRBJ1-2; 9 nucleotides align to TRBD1. This CDR3 has 14 residues. The trim removed 5 bases at V and 7 bases at J, leaving 8 bases unmatched. Germline CDR1 reads SGHTA; CDR2 reads FQGNSA. CDR3 in DNA: TGTGCCAGCAGCCCGCGGACAGGGGAGGGTGGCTACACCTTC. Residues: CASSPRTGEGGYTF.

V is TRBV24-1 and J is TRBJ1-1, with TRBD1 as a possible D gene (5 bases). Trimming left V 3 bases short and J 7 bases short, with 11 bases between. CDR3 length: 13 amino acids. The germline gives CDR1 KGHDR, CDR2 SFDVKD. The CDR3 spells CATSDPGTLEAFF. CDR3 sequence (DNA): TGTGCCACCAGTGATCCCGGGACCCTTGAAGCTTTCTTT.

This clonotype was picked up many times. This chain connects TRBV6-1 to TRBJ1-5; TRBD1 matches 10 bases. V shed 6 bases and J 3 bases; nucleotides not matched to a gene: 5. CDR1 and CDR2 (germline): MNHNS, SASEGT. The CDR3 is 15 amino acids. For the CDR3, the DNA is TGTGCCAGCAGGCCGGACAGGGGGGACAATCAGCCCCAGCATTTT. Amino acids: CASRPDRGDNQPQHF.

This sequence joins TRBV7-9 and TRBJ1-1, with D unresolved. The CDR3 is made up of 11 amino acids. Looked up from germline, CDR1 is SEHNR and CDR2 is FQNEAQ (reference sequence). The ends were cut back, 1 base at V and 8 bases at J, with 5 bases in the middle. The CDR3 region has the DNA TGTGCCAGCAGCTTAGTTGGGGAAGCTTTCTTT. Its translation: CASSLVGEAFF.

The CDR3 nucleotides read TGTGCCAGTATGAACGGGGGGGGCACAGATACGCAGTATTTT. Translating it yields CASMNGGGTDTQYF. The chain is built from TRBV19 and TRBJ2-3; 8 nucleotides align to TRBD2. The CDR3 sequence is 14 residues long. Germline lookup yields CDR1 LNHDA and CDR2 SQIVND (reference sequence). Losses at the gene ends were 7 bases for V and 1 base for J; bases not matched to a gene: 4. Full variable domain (rest looked up from reference TRBV19 and TRBJ2-3): DGGITQSPKYLFRKEGQNVTLSCEQNLNHDAMYWYRQDPGQGLRLIYYSQIVNDFQKGDIAEGYSVSREKKESFPLTVTSAQKNPTAFYLCASMNGGGTDTQYFGPGTRLTVL.

Ten or more counts support this clonotype. This rearrangement joins TRBV7-2 to TRBJ2-1; no clear D. The V end lost 0 bases, the J end lost 10 bases, and 10 bases lay between the germline ends. Germline CDR1 SGHTA, CDR2 FQGNSA. The length of the CDR3 is 13 residues. The CDR3 region has the DNA TGTGCCAGCAGCTTAGCGATTGACTGGGAGCAGTTCTTC. It is translated as CASSLAIDWEQFF.

This clonotype was detected only once. At one end the junction does not follow the germline gene, possibly because of a read error. This sequence joins TRBV6-2 or TRBV6-3 and TRBJ2-1, with D unresolved. The CDR3 sequence is 11 residues long. Germline V gene data show CDR1 as MNHEY and CDR2 as SVGEGT. The CDR3 region has the DNA TGTGTCAGCAGGCGCCACAATGAGCAGTTCTTC. This translates into CVSRRHNEQFF.

A few counts support this clonotype. DNA of the CDR3: TGCGCCAGCAGCCAAGATGTGAGAGGGGCGAACACCGGGGAGCTGTTTTTT. Protein sequence: CASSQDVRGANTGELFF. This chain connects TRBV4-1 to TRBJ2-2; D possibly uses TRBD1 or TRBD2 (5 bases each). This CDR3 is built from 17 residues. Trimming pared 0 bases from V and 0 bases from J, leaving 11 bases between. Per germline, CDR1 MGHRA and CDR2 YSYEKL.

The genes are TRBV12-3 or TRBV12-4 and TRBJ1-2; 7 bases agree with TRBD1. The length of the CDR3 is 14 residues. Unmatched junction bases numbered 3, after V lost 4 bases and J lost 1 base. The CDR3 reads CASSSDRRNYGYTF. The DNA of the CDR3 is TGTGCCAGCAGTTCGGACAGGCGTAACTATGGCTACACCTTC.

The chain is built from TRBV7-3 and TRBJ2-1; 12 bases are a match to TRBD2. Losses at the gene ends were 5 bases for V and 10 bases for J; bases not matched to a gene: 6. The CDR3 spans 14 residues. Germline V gene data show CDR1 as SGHTA and CDR2 as FQGTGA. The CDR3 DNA sequence: TGTGCCAGCAGCATCGGACTAGCGGGGAAAGAGCAGTTCTTC. Translated, it gives CASSIGLAGKEQFF.

This clonotype was counted a single time. CDR3 amino acids: CASSQDRVYEQYF. CDR3 in DNA: TGCGCCAGCAGCCAAGATCGAGTATACGAGCAGTACTTC. The chain combines TRBV4-1 with TRBJ2-7; D is uncertain. CDR1 and CDR2 from the germline V gene are MGHRA and YSYEKL. The CDR3 covers 13 residues. Between the trimmed V and J ends, which lost 0 bases and 4 bases, there was a span of 7 bases.

This clonotype occurred a few times. The chain combines TRBV10-3 with TRBJ1-2; TRBD1 matches at 8 bases. CDR3 length: 13 residues. V gave up 6 bases and J gave up 4 bases; unmatched junction bases: 4. Germline assignment: CDR1 ENHRY and CDR2 SYGVKD. The CDR3 reads CAIRTGVTYGYTF. The CDR3 DNA sequence: TGTGCCATCAGGACAGGGGTCACCTATGGCTACACCTTC.